The sequence of this T cell receptor beta chain was determined in a study of blood T cell repertoires in COVID-19 (TCRdb year 2020). For the study in its entirety: The collaborator samples originated in the United States, Italy and Spain and spanned the acute and convalescent phases of COVID-19. The prospective study material was composed of cDNA or gDNA derived from T cells, B-cell-depleted T cells, or PBMCs. The dataset comprised deeply sampled blood TCRbeta repertoires from subjects exposed to, actively infected with, or recovered from COVID-19. The repertoires were made available in a free public database intended to serve as a resource for research on the immune response to SARS-CoV-2. Samples were obtained from the ongoing ImmuneRACE study (first 160 participants) and from roughly 1,300 subjects provided by 6 global collaborators. Sample metadata almost always included a de-identified subject ID, COVID-19 status, age in years and sex. Where HLA class I and class II types were available, the types were taken from metadata supplied by the sample provider, not from assay-based typing. The paper as a whole reports these results and caveats: The amount of clinical and demographic metadata varied by source and participant and was provided uncurated.

A note on this clone: Its target antigen remains unknown. No base quality information exists; no much larger clone differs at one position.

The collaborating institutions used their own protocols to collect whole blood in K2EDTA tubes. For TCRbeta analysis, collaborators shipped samples as frozen whole blood, isolated PBMCs, or DNA extracted from either of those sample types. The CDR3 covers 12 residues, taking in both the cysteine and the phenylalanine. The kept DNA is CDR3 alone, 36 bases in frame from the first base. V loses 0 bases, J loses 3 bases, and the germline ends lie 6 bases apart. The germline V gene (reference sequence) sets CDR1 to GTSNPN and CDR2 to SVGIG. TCRbeta CDR3 regions were amplified from genomic DNA by means of the immunoSEQ Assay, a bias-controlled multiplex PCR. As for the authors' bioinformatics: The number of nucleated cells in each sample was estimated by amplification of reference gene primers within the assay. Sequence reads were collapsed and filtered to measure the absolute abundance of every unique TCRbeta CDR3 rearrangement. For each sample, productive Simpson clonality was calculated by taking the square root of Simpson's diversity index across productive rearrangements. TCRdb mirrors the immuneACCESS table, restricted to in-frame sequences. Some clones are absent from its copies; in checked studies, under half trace to an unresolved V gene, and the reason for the others is unknown. Clonal size and the V and J genes are those of that table, whereas D and trimming came from the DNA. The sample has approximately 67,000 clones on record, over 80% of them singletons. Under 8.5% of the sample goes to the ten largest clones.

This receptor chain uses TRBV30 and TRBJ2-7; no D segment can be confidently identified. The sequenced sample was peripheral blood. This sequence originates from a human donor in a cohort sampled during active COVID-19. The CDR3 reads CAWSVQFYEQYF. The nucleotides are TGTGCCTGGAGTGTACAGTTCTACGAGCAGTACTTC.